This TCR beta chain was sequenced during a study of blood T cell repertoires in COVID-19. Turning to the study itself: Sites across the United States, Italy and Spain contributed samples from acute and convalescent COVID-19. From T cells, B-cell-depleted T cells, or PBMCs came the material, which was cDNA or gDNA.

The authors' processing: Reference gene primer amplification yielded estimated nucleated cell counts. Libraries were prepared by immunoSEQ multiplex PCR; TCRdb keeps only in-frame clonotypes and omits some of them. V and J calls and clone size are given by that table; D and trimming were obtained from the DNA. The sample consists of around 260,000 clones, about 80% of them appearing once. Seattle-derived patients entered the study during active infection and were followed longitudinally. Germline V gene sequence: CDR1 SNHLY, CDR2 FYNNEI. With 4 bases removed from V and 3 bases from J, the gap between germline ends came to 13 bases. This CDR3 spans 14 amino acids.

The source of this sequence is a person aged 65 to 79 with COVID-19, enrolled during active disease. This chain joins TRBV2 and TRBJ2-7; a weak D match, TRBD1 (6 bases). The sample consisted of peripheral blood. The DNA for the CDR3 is TGTGCCAGCAGTGTGGACAGTCAGAGCTACGAGCAGTACTTC. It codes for CASSVDSQSYEQYF.